In its sample, the clone carrying this T cell receptor (beta chain) was seen a few times. This specimen belongs to a study of shared T cell receptors in the human thymus. V was trimmed by 4 bases and J by 3 bases, leaving 24 bases between them. CDR1 and CDR2 from the germline V gene are LNHDA and SQIVND (reference sequence). CDR3 length: 19 residues. Data came from immunoSEQ multiplex PCR; TCRdb stores just in-frame clones and leaves some out. The table has 500,000 to 850,000 clones, more than 70% seen once. This sample also appeared in a second study, on human thymus T cells.

The sequence derives from a boy under three years old with a congenital heart defect. Material: thymocytes. V is TRBV19 and J is TRBJ2-2, with D perhaps matching TRBD2 (6 bases). The CDR3: CASSTNHLGRGEDTGELFF. For the CDR3, the DNA is TGTGCCAGTAGTACGAACCATTTAGGACGCGGGGAAGACACCGGGGAGCTGTTTTTT.